A single sample is the source of the 28 T cell receptor beta chains below, sequenced in a study of identical twins. TCRdb redid the calling of the 5' RACE reads with MiXCR, one entry per CDR3 protein. Counted here are roughly 1,500,000 distinct CDR3 sequences, around a third occurring once; the ten biggest clones make up more than 0.25%. The specimen was cord blood. Every receptor here comes from a newborn girl in good health.

The chain is built from TRBV6-1 and TRBJ2-1, with D possibly being TRBD1 or TRBD2 (5 bases each). The CDR3 contains 15 residues. The V gene lost 5 bases and the J gene lost 6 bases, with 17 bases spanning the gap. Germline V CDR1 and CDR2: MNHNS, SASEGT. CDR3 region: CASSTSGTAFNEQFF. The DNA for the CDR3 is TGTGCCAGCAGTACCTCCGGGACGGCGTTCAATGAGCAGTTCTTC.

This rearrangement joins TRBV5-1 to TRBJ2-1; 9 nucleotides match TRBD2. The CDR3 length is 18 residues. J was trimmed by 0 bases and V by 3 bases; bases with no gene match: 10. CDR1 and CDR2 from the germline V gene are SGHRS and YFSETQ. CDR3 in amino acids: CASSWAWGAGGSYNEQFF. Written as DNA, the CDR3 is TGCGCCAGCAGCTGGGCCTGGGGAGCGGGGGGCTCCTACAATGAGCAGTTCTTC.

The chain uses TRBV6-1 and TRBJ1-5; 7 bases map to TRBD1. Trimming took 9 bases from V and 4 from J; bases not matched to a gene: 9. CDR1 MNHNS and CDR2 SASEGT come from the germline V gene. The CDR3 runs 14 residues. The CDR3 spells CASRDRVGNQPQHF. The CDR3 DNA reads as TGTGCCAGTAGAGACAGGGTAGGAAATCAGCCCCAGCATTTT.

V and J are TRBV28 and TRBJ2-1; D possibly matches TRBD1 or TRBD2 (5 bases each). This CDR3 region has 15 residues. V dropped 10 bases and J dropped 0 bases, with 16 bases sitting between them. From germline, CDR1 is MDHEN and CDR2 SYDVKM. The DNA for the CDR3 is TGTGCCACCACGTCGGGACCCAGCTCCTACAATGAGCAGTTCTTC. It codes for CATTSGPSSYNEQFF. Supplemented by reference TRBV28 and TRBJ2-1, the full variable domain reads DVKVTQSSRYLVKRTGEKVFLECVQDMDHENMFWYRQDPGLGLRLIYFSYDVKMKEKGDIPEGYSVSREKKERFSLILESASTNQTSMYLCATTSGPSSYNEQFFGPGTRLTVL.

This clonotype was found many times. V usage is TRBV4-2 and J usage is TRBJ2-3; TRBD1 agrees at 8 bases. Germline V gene data show CDR1 as LGHNA and CDR2 as YNFKEQ. The V segment lost 0 bases and the J segment 3 bases; nucleotides outside the gene matches: 5. CDR3 length: 16 residues. CDR3 loop: CASSQESRQGTDTQYF. In DNA form, the CDR3 reads TGTGCCAGCAGCCAAGAGTCGAGACAGGGGACAGATACGCAGTATTTT.

The chain is built from TRBV7-2 and TRBJ2-2; TRBD2 is a possible D gene (5 bases). This CDR3 comprises 16 residues. The germline gives CDR1 SGHTA, CDR2 FQGNSA. V shed 0 bases and J shed 0 bases, with 8 bases lying between them. CDR3 sequence: CASSLAPSPNTGELFF. The CDR3 coding sequence is TGTGCCAGCAGCTTAGCGCCTAGCCCGAACACCGGGGAGCTGTTTTTT.

The V and J genes are TRBV20-1 and TRBJ1-2, with 9 bases that match TRBD1. Germline values: CDR1 DFQATT, CDR2 SNEGSKA (reference sequence). Trimming cost V 3 bases and J 1 base; bases outside gene matches: 9. The CDR3 contains 16 residues. The CDR3 nucleotides read TGCAGTGCTAGCGGGGCGGGACAGGGTTATAACTATGGCTACACCTTC. Its translation is CSASGAGQGYNYGYTF.

This clonotype was picked up one time. This may be a read error, as it is one base from a much larger clone. The genes are TRBV27 and TRBJ2-1, with D perhaps being TRBD1 or TRBD2 (5 bases each). Germline V gene sequence: CDR1 MNHEY, CDR2 SMNVEV (reference sequence). This CDR3 region has 15 residues. The CDR3 DNA sequence: TGTGCCAGCAGTTTAGGGGGAGTTTCCTACAATGGGCAGTTCTTC. As protein: CASSLGGVSYNGQFF.

This clonotype showed up just a few times. The chain combines TRBV5-8 with TRBJ2-1; possibly TRBD2 for D (6 bases). V was pared by 3 bases and J by 0 bases, with 13 bases between. CDR1 SGHTS and CDR2 YDEGEE come from the germline V gene. The CDR3 extends over 16 amino acids. CDR3: CASSWVAVSSYNEQFF. In nucleotides, the CDR3 is TGTGCCAGCAGCTGGGTAGCGGTCAGCTCCTACAATGAGCAGTTCTTC.

This clonotype has at least ten counts. J is TRBJ2-5 and V is TRBV5-1; TRBD2 aligns across 7 bases. Near its end, the DNA agrees better with TRBJ2-7, so the J call may be wrong. There are 13 residues in the CDR3. The germline V gene has CDR1 SGHRS and CDR2 YFSETQ. The CDR3 DNA follows: TGCGCCAGCAGCCCTCTTGCGGGAGACGAGCAGTACTTC. It translates to CASSPLAGDEQYF.

This clonotype was picked up a small number of times. The rearrangement joins TRBV4-2 to TRBJ2-5; 8 bases agree with TRBD1. The CDR3 is 16 residues long. CDR1 and CDR2 (germline): LGHNA, YNFKEQ. After removal of 0 bases from V and 4 bases from J, the junction contained 7 bases not matched to a gene. This chain's CDR3 is CASSQDVRTGPETQYF. The CDR3, as DNA: TGTGCCAGCAGCCAAGATGTAAGGACAGGGCCAGAGACCCAGTACTTC.

The V call is TRBV14, the J call TRBJ2-7, with 11 bases lining up with TRBD2. Germline V CDR1 and CDR2: SGHDN, FVKESK. Losses at the gene ends were 4 bases for V and 6 bases for J; bases not matched to a gene: 8. CDR3 length: 15 residues. The CDR3 DNA sequence: TGTGCCAGCAGCCGAATAGCGGGAGGGCTAATCGAGCAGTACTTC. The encoded protein is CASSRIAGGLIEQYF.

The sample holds many counts of this clonotype. The chain couples TRBV20-1 to TRBJ1-2, with D uncertain. Germline CDR1 is DFQATT and CDR2 is SNEGSKA (reference sequence). V lost 3 bases and J 2 bases, leaving 10 bases between the germline ends. There are 13 residues in the CDR3. The CDR3 DNA is TGCAGTGCTAGTCCCGGACGGAACTATGGCTACACCTTC. This sequence encodes CSASPGRNYGYTF.

The rearrangement links TRBV30 to TRBJ1-5; TRBD1 aligns across 8 bases. The germline CDR1 and CDR2 sequences are GTSNPN and SVGIG (reference sequence). The junction had 0 bases not matched to a gene; V was cut back by 3 bases and J by 5 bases. The CDR3 is 12 amino acids. The CDR3 region has the DNA TGTGCCTGGAGGACAGGGGATCAGCCCCAGCATTTT. It specifies CAWRTGDQPQHF.

V gene TRBV12-3 or TRBV12-4 combines with J gene TRBJ2-1; no firm D call. Trimming pared 3 bases from V and 6 bases from J, leaving 9 bases between. This CDR3 contains 13 residues. CDR3 sequence: CASSFLVRNEQFF. The DNA of the CDR3 is TGTGCCAGCAGTTTCCTGGTCCGCAATGAGCAGTTCTTC.

This clonotype was recorded a few times. The rearrangement uses TRBV7-2 and TRBJ2-3; 9 nucleotides match TRBD2. The germline V gene encodes CDR1 SGHTA and CDR2 FQGNSA. Trimming took 0 bases from V and 2 from J; bases not matched to a gene: 6. This CDR3 is built from 17 residues. The CDR3 nucleotides are TGTGCCAGCAGCTTAGCTCTAGCGGGGCGCTACACAGATACGCAGTATTTT. Translating it yields CASSLALAGRYTDTQYF.

There are a few counts of this clonotype. The V and J genes are TRBV7-8 and TRBJ1-5; tentative D call: TRBD1 (5 bases). Per the germline V gene, CDR1 is SGHVS and CDR2 is FQNEAQ. The CDR3 totals 14 residues. The V gene lost 4 bases and the J gene lost 6 bases, with 13 bases spanning the gap. The CDR3 is CASSSSRRAQPQHF. The DNA of the CDR3 is TGTGCCAGCAGCTCGAGCCGCAGGGCTCAGCCCCAGCATTTT.

A few counts support this clonotype. This chain links TRBV13 with TRBJ2-3, with 12 positions matching TRBD2. Trimming removed 3 bases from V and 1 base from J; junction bases left unmatched: 5. The CDR3 runs to 17 residues. Germline assignment: CDR1 PRHDT and CDR2 FYEKMQ (reference sequence). CDR3 sequence (DNA): TGTGCCAGCAGCTTGGCGTGGACTAGCGGGGGCACAGATACGCAGTATTTT. This translates into CASSLAWTSGGTDTQYF.

The chain employs TRBV2 and TRBJ1-1, with D maybe TRBD1 (6 bases). Trimming took off 8 bases at V and 4 bases at J, with 11 bases between the two ends. In germline, CDR1 is SNHLY, CDR2 FYNNEI. The CDR3 runs 12 residues. The CDR3 region is CASQGLSTEAFF. As DNA, the CDR3 is TGTGCCAGCCAGGGGTTGAGCACTGAAGCTTTCTTT.

The sample holds many counts of this clonotype. J is TRBJ2-1 and V is TRBV6-1; D gene unclear. CDR3 length: 12 residues. The V gene lost 1 base and the J gene lost 8 bases, with 6 bases spanning the gap. In germline, CDR1 is MNHNS, CDR2 SASEGT. The CDR3, as DNA: TGTGCCAGCAGTGAAGGCGGCGATGAGCAGTTCTTC. Residues: CASSEGGDEQFF.

The chain uses TRBV6-2 or TRBV6-3 and TRBJ2-1, with TRBD1 identical over 9 bases. With 10 bases clipped from V and 8 bases from J, the junction kept 12 bases outside the gene matches. In germline, CDR1 is MNHEY, CDR2 SVGEGT. This CDR3 is built from 14 residues. CDR3 protein: CAIPSDRGIDEQFF. CDR3 nucleotides: TGTGCCATCCCCTCTGACAGGGGGATCGATGAGCAGTTCTTC.

This clonotype showed up just once. V is TRBV20-1 and J is TRBJ1-6; possibly TRBD1 for D (5 bases). The ends were cut back, 4 bases at V and 5 bases at J, with 18 bases in the middle. There are 16 residues in the CDR3. The germline V gene encodes CDR1 DFQATT and CDR2 SNEGSKA (reference sequence). The chain's CDR3 is CSATFLTSGHNSPLHF. CDR3 DNA sequence: TGCAGTGCTACCTTCCTGACCTCGGGGCATAATTCACCCCTCCACTTT.

The V call is TRBV12-3 or TRBV12-4, the J call TRBJ2-1, with TRBD2 matching over 11 bases. The junction had 3 bases not matched to a gene; V was cut back by 2 bases and J by 6 bases. CDR3 length: 15 residues. CDR3 in DNA: TGTGCCAGCAGTTTAACACTAGCGGGGGCCAATGAGCAGTTCTTC. Protein sequence: CASSLTLAGANEQFF.

V is TRBV12-3 or TRBV12-4 and J is TRBJ2-7; TRBD1 matches at 8 bases. The CDR3 consists of 15 residues. Unmatched junction bases numbered 9, after V lost 6 bases and J lost 2 bases. The CDR3 region has the DNA TGTGCCAGCAGCCCACTAGGACAGGGTACCTACGAGCAGTACTTC. Translation: CASSPLGQGTYEQYF.

This clonotype was seen a handful of times. V gene TRBV7-9 combines with J gene TRBJ2-3; 9 bases map to TRBD2. V trimming: 2 bases; J trimming: 0 bases; junction bases outside the gene matches: 9. The CDR3 is 18 amino acids. Germline values: CDR1 SEHNR, CDR2 FQNEAQ (reference sequence). The CDR3 loop is CASSLYRGGASSTDTQYF. As DNA, the CDR3 is TGTGCCAGCAGCTTATATCGCGGGGGGGCCTCTAGCACAGATACGCAGTATTTT.

This chain uses TRBV7-2 with TRBJ2-1; D might be TRBD2 (6 bases). Germline V gives CDR1 SGHTA, CDR2 FQGNSA. Trimming took 6 bases from V and 1 from J, leaving 13 bases between them. This CDR3 region has 15 residues. CDR3 protein: CASRGLGTSYNEQFF. The CDR3 DNA sequence: TGTGCCAGCAGGGGGCTCGGGACTTCCTACAATGAGCAGTTCTTC.

The chain joins TRBV20-1 to TRBJ2-7, with TRBD2 matching 13 bases. J lost 3 bases, V lost 6 bases, and 5 bases had no gene match. The germline V gene encodes CDR1 DFQATT and CDR2 SNEGSKA (reference sequence). CDR3 length equals 14 residues. CDR3 in DNA: TGCAGTGCCGGACTAGCGGGGGCCTTCTACGAGCAGTACTTC. Protein sequence: CSAGLAGAFYEQYF.

For this clonotype: At one end the junction does not follow the germline gene, possibly because of a read error. J is TRBJ1-5 and V is TRBV6-1; 9 nucleotides agree with TRBD1. Germline V CDR1 and CDR2: MNHNS, SASEGT. The CDR3 is 15 residues long. The CDR3 here is CASSEGDRGNRPQHF. In DNA, the CDR3 is TGTGCCAGCAGTGAAGGTGACAGGGGGAATCGGCCCCAGCATTTT.